A selection of T cell receptor beta chains follows, all from one sample in a study of brain T cells in children with intractable seizures. Sequenced by immunoSEQ multiplex PCR; TCRdb stores in-frame clones only, minus some. The sample yields hundreds of thousands of clones, 93% seen once. The sequenced sample was peripheral blood, obtained less than 6 months after surgery. The receptors derive from a boy under two years old with tuberous sclerosis and intractable seizures. Each CDR3 is given with its conserved first and last residue. The order of the fields is clone size, J gene, D gene, V gene, CDR3 DNA, CDR3 protein. The D gene is left open where the match is weak. For some rows the clone size is stated as once, few or many, or as a class when expanded; others skip it.

abundance: .; j_gene: TRBJ1-2; d_gene: TRBD1; v_gene: TRBV7-9; CDR3nt: TGTGCCAGCAGCATGGGACAGGCCGGTGAAGATGGCTACACCTTC; CDR3aa: CASSMGQAGEDGYTF
abundance: few; j_gene: TRBJ2-7; d_gene: .; v_gene: TRBV10-3; CDR3nt: TGTGCCATCAGTGAGCCGACCCTCTACTACGAGCAGTACTTC; CDR3aa: CAISEPTLYYEQYF
abundance: .; j_gene: TRBJ2-1; d_gene: TRBD2; v_gene: TRBV29-1; CDR3nt: TGCAGCGCCTGGGTAGCGGGAGGGCGTAATGAGCAGTTCTTC; CDR3aa: CSAWVAGGRNEQFF
abundance: .; j_gene: TRBJ1-1; d_gene: .; v_gene: TRBV6-6; CDR3nt: TGTGCCAGCAGTTATGTCGACATAATGAACACTGAAGCTTTCTTT; CDR3aa: CASSYVDIMNTEAFF
abundance: .; j_gene: TRBJ1-2; d_gene: TRBD1; v_gene: TRBV30; CDR3nt: TGTGCCGGTACCGGGACAGGGGGCTTTGGCTACACCTTC; CDR3aa: CAGTGTGGFGYTF
abundance: .; j_gene: TRBJ1-5; d_gene: .; v_gene: TRBV9; CDR3nt: TGTGCCCGCAGAAGCCTCCCTGGGGTTTTTGGCAATCAGCCCCAGCATTTT; CDR3aa: CARRSLPGVFGNQPQHF
abundance: .; j_gene: TRBJ1-1; d_gene: .; v_gene: TRBV7-2; CDR3nt: TGTGCCAGCAGCTTAGAGCAGGGTACTACCGAAGCTTTCTTT; CDR3aa: CASSLEQGTTEAFF
abundance: .; j_gene: TRBJ2-7; d_gene: TRBD2; v_gene: TRBV3-1/TRBV3-2; CDR3nt: TGTGCCAGCAGCCCTTCTAGCGGGGGGGCCTACGAGCAGTACTTC; CDR3aa: CASSPSSGGAYEQYF
abundance: .; j_gene: TRBJ1-2; d_gene: TRBD1; v_gene: TRBV6-5; CDR3nt: TGTGCCAGCAGACGGGACAGGGGCACTAACTATGGCTACACCTTC; CDR3aa: CASRRDRGTNYGYTF
abundance: .; j_gene: TRBJ1-5; d_gene: .; v_gene: TRBV7-8; CDR3nt: TGTGCCAGCAGCTTAGCGCGCGTAGCAGAGAATCAGCCCCAGCATTTT; CDR3aa: CASSLARVAENQPQHF
abundance: once; j_gene: TRBJ2-5; d_gene: TRBD2; v_gene: TRBV7-2; CDR3nt: TGTGCCAGCAGCTCGGGACTACTTAAAGAGACCCAGTACTTC; CDR3aa: CASSSGLLKETQYF
abundance: .; j_gene: TRBJ2-1; d_gene: TRBD2; v_gene: TRBV9; CDR3nt: TGTGCCAGCAGCCCCATTAGCGGGAGCAATGAGCAGTTCTTC; CDR3aa: CASSPISGSNEQFF
abundance: .; j_gene: TRBJ2-7; d_gene: TRBD2; v_gene: TRBV4-1; CDR3nt: TGCGCCAGCAGCCAAGAGACTAGCGGGAGGGTCTCCTACGAGCAGTACTTC; CDR3aa: CASSQETSGRVSYEQYF
abundance: .; j_gene: TRBJ2-7; d_gene: TRBD2; v_gene: TRBV5-6; CDR3nt: TGTGCCAGCAGCACGGGACTAGCGGGACTTTACAAATACGAGCAGTACTTC; CDR3aa: CASSTGLAGLYKYEQYF
abundance: .; j_gene: TRBJ1-2; d_gene: .; v_gene: TRBV28; CDR3nt: TGTGCCAGCAGTTATCCCGGATTCATGGCCTACACCTTC; CDR3aa: CASSYPGFMAYTF
abundance: .; j_gene: TRBJ2-2; d_gene: .; v_gene: TRBV7-9; CDR3nt: TGTGCCAGCAGCTTCGAGGTCACGGGGGAGCTGTTTTTT; CDR3aa: CASSFEVTGELFF
abundance: .; j_gene: TRBJ2-5; d_gene: .; v_gene: TRBV6-1; CDR3nt: TGTGCCAGCAGTGTTATTGTTGGGCAGGGAGGAGAGACCCAGTACTTC; CDR3aa: CASSVIVGQGGETQYF
abundance: .; j_gene: TRBJ2-7; d_gene: TRBD2; v_gene: TRBV27; CDR3nt: TGTGCCAGCAGTCTTTCCGGGACTAGCTCACGGGAGCAGTACTTC; CDR3aa: CASSLSGTSSREQYF